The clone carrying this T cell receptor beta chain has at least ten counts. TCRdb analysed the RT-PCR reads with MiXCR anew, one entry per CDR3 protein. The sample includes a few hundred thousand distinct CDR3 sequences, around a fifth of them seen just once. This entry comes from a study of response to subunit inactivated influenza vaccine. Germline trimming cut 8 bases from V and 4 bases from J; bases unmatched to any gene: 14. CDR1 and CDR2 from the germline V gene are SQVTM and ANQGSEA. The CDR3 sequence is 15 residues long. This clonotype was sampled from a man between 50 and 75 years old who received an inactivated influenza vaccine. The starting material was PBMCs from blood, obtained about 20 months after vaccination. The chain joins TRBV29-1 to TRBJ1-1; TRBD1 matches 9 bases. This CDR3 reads CSITGGAGLITEAFF. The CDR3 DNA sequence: TGCAGCATCACAGGGGGCGCCGGTTTAATCACTGAAGCTTTCTTT.